These T cell receptor beta chains were read from a single sample in a study of cytomegalovirus exposure and HLA in healthy donors. Sequencing used immunoSEQ multiplex PCR; TCRdb keeps in-frame clones, though not all of them. The sample holds approximately 79,000 clones; around 81% are singletons and the top ten take around 6%. Sequencing input: PBMCs. These receptors were obtained from a male donor in good health and CMV-seropositive. The CDR3 runs from the conserved cysteine through the conserved F or W. D genes are given only for firm matches. Expanded clones get a size class; other rows say once, few or many, or leave the size out.

>TRBV28|TRBD1|TRBJ1-1|few
CASSQTPKGAAFF
TGTGCCAGCAGTCAAACCCCTAAGGGGGCGGCTTTCTTT
>TRBV4-1|-|TRBJ1-6|-
CASSQPPVGGLSSPLHF
TGCGCCAGCAGCCAACCCCCCGTGGGAGGGTTAAGCTCACCCCTCCACTTT
>TRBV11-2|TRBD1|TRBJ2-2|-
CASSQTGGFTGELFF
TGTGCCAGCAGCCAAACAGGGGGATTCACCGGGGAGCTGTTTTTT
>TRBV6-4|TRBD1|TRBJ1-2|-
CASSDSGQGDYGYTF
TGTGCCAGCAGTGACTCGGGACAGGGGGACTATGGCTACACCTTC
>TRBV7-8|TRBD1|TRBJ2-3|-
CASSTHRGRSTDTQYF
TGTGCCAGCAGTACCCACAGGGGAAGGTCCACAGATACGCAGTATTTT
>TRBV6-6|-|TRBJ2-2|once
CASSPGDGTGELFF
TGTGCCAGCAGTCCAGGGGATGGGACCGGGGAGCTGTTTTTT
>TRBV9|-|TRBJ1-2|-
CASSVAPGHGYTF
TGTGCCAGCAGCGTAGCTCCAGGTCATGGCTACACCTTC
>TRBV18|-|TRBJ1-4|few
CASSPQAGDGEKLFF
TGTGCCAGCTCACCTCAAGCAGGGGATGGTGAAAAACTGTTTTTT
>TRBV7-6|TRBD2|TRBJ2-2|-
CASSPRGTSGGAGSSTGELFF
TGTGCCAGCAGCCCTAGAGGGACTAGCGGGGGGGCCGGGTCGAGCACCGGGGAGCTGTTTTTT
>TRBV4-1|-|TRBJ2-5|-
CASSQADQETQYF
TGCGCCAGCAGCCAGGCAGATCAGGAGACCCAGTACTTC
>TRBV20-1|-|TRBJ1-3|-
CSAAGGDTIYF
TGCAGTGCAGCAGGCGGGGACACCATATATTTT
>TRBV28|-|TRBJ2-7|-
CASSPRLSPYEQYF
TGTGCCAGCAGTCCCAGACTAAGCCCCTACGAGCAGTACTTC
>TRBV7-9|TRBD1|TRBJ2-5|-
CASSLRDRGVYETQYF
TGTGCCAGCAGCTTAAGGGACAGGGGGGTTTACGAGACCCAGTACTTC
>TRBV28|TRBD1|TRBJ1-5|few
CASRPGQGRQPQHF
TGTGCCAGCAGACCCGGACAGGGTCGTCAGCCCCAGCATTTT
>TRBV4-1|TRBD2|TRBJ2-3|-
CASSQVGGTGDTQYF
TGCGCCAGCTCCCAAGTCGGGGGGACCGGGGATACGCAGTATTTT
>TRBV7-9|TRBD1|TRBJ1-1|-
CASSTGTANTEAFF
TGTGCCAGCAGCACAGGGACAGCCAACACTGAAGCTTTCTTT
>TRBV11-2|-|TRBJ2-7|-
CASIFIKQKAAYEQYF
TGTGCCAGTATTTTTATTAAGCAGAAGGCGGCCTACGAGCAGTACTTC
>TRBV4-3|-|TRBJ1-3|-
CASSQLESDTIYF
TGCGCCAGCAGCCAATTGGAGTCGGACACCATATATTTT
>TRBV30|-|TRBJ1-2|-
CAWSMGAGGYTF
TGTGCCTGGTCGATGGGCGCCGGCGGCTACACCTTC
>TRBV6-1|-|TRBJ2-5|once
CASSAGQLETQYF
TGTGCCAGCAGTGCGGGACAACTGGAGACCCAGTACTTC
>TRBV7-6|-|TRBJ2-7|-
CASSLAPRGGPYEQYF
TGTGCCAGCAGCTTAGCGCCTAGGGGGGGCCCCTACGAGCAGTACTTC
>TRBV5-1|TRBD2|TRBJ2-1|-
CASSLGPGLEDNEQFF
TGCGCCAGCAGCTTGGGTCCGGGACTAGAGGATAATGAGCAGTTCTTC
>TRBV7-9|-|TRBJ1-5|-
CASSLGGGNQPQHF
TGTGCCAGCAGCTTAGGGGGCGGCAATCAGCCCCAGCATTTT
>TRBV19|-|TRBJ1-5|-
CASRQGASSNQPQHF
TGTGCCAGTAGACAAGGGGCTTCTAGCAATCAGCCCCAGCATTTT
>TRBV11-3|-|TRBJ2-1|-
CASSSNGQQRNNEQFF
TGTGCCAGCAGCTCAAATGGACAGCAAAGAAACAATGAGCAGTTCTTC
>TRBV19|TRBD2|TRBJ2-1|-
CASSILPSGRVGCEQFF
TGTGCCAGTAGTATATTGCCTAGCGGGAGGGTGGGTTGTGAGCAGTTCTTC
>TRBV7-9|-|TRBJ2-7|-
CASSLGSYERYF
TGTGCCAGCAGCTTAGGGAGCTACGAGCGGTACTTC
>TRBV28|-|TRBJ1-2|-
CASSSRDDPGGVYGYTF
TGTGCCAGCAGTTCCCGGGACGATCCTGGAGGGGTCTATGGCTACACCTTC
>TRBV2|TRBD2|TRBJ2-1|-
CASSGSSGGGYNEQFF
TGTGCCAGCAGTGGATCTAGCGGGGGAGGTTACAATGAGCAGTTCTTC
>TRBV21-1|-|TRBJ2-3|-
CASSEMRRVDTQYF
TGTGCCAGCAGCGAAATGCGGCGGGTAGATACACAGTATTTT
>TRBV6-6|TRBD1|TRBJ1-6|-
CASTSGQGFSPLHF
TGTGCCAGCACCTCGGGACAGGGCTTCTCACCCCTCCACTTT
>TRBV13|-|TRBJ1-1|-
CASSLIGDLNTEAFF
TGTGCCAGCAGCTTAATCGGGGATCTGAACACTGAAGCTTTCTTT
>TRBV2|TRBD1|TRBJ1-2|-
CASSGDSPGYTF
TGTGCCAGCAGTGGGGACAGTCCTGGCTACACCTTC
>TRBV18|-|TRBJ1-5|few
CASSPEGSQPQHF
TGTGCCAGCTCACCAGAGGGTAGCCAGCCCCAGCATTTT
>TRBV10-3|TRBD1|TRBJ1-1|-
CAISSDRGWTEAFF
TGTGCCATCAGTTCCGACAGGGGGTGGACTGAAGCTTTCTTT